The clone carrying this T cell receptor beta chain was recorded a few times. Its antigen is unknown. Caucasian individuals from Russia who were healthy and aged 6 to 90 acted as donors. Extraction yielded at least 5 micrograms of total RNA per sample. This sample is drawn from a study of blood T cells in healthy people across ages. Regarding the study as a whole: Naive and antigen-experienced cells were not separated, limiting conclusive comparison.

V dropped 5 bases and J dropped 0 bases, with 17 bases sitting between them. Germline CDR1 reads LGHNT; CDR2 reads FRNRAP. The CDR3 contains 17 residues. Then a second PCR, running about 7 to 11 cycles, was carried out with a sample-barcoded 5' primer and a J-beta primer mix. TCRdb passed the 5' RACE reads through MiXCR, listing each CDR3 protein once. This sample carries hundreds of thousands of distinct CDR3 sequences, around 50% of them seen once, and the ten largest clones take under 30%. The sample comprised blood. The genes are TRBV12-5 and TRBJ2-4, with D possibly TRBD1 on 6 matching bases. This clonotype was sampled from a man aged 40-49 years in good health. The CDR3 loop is CASGDPKGESAKNIQYF. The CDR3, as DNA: TGTGCTAGTGGTGATCCGAAGGGGGAGTCAGCCAAAAACATTCAGTACTTC.